This note documents a single T cell receptor beta chain sequence. Its antigen is not identified. V gave up 5 bases and J gave up 2 bases, with 14 bases separating them. The CDR3 totals 15 residues. Germline CDR1 is SEHNR and CDR2 is FQNEAQ (reference sequence). The sample originates from a study of Ad26.COV2.S vaccination and SARS-CoV-2 variants. General study findings and limits: Analyses that measured TCR breadth and depth may have underestimated total T cell responses. Vaccine recipients surpassed placebo recipients in spike-specific TCR breadth.

As to treatment: 15 to 20 received Ad26.COV2.S at low or high dose, single or two shots; about 5 received placebo; per-sample allocation not given. At day 63 after the first vaccine or placebo injection, samples were drawn. Donation was by an adult aged 18-55 years who was in Boston. Only in-frame clones appear in the TCRdb table, and some are missing; sequencing was by immunoSEQ multiplex PCR. The sample has 350,000 to 450,000 clones, 83% seen once. This receptor was taken from a person aged 18-65 years who received the Ad26.COV2.S COVID-19 vaccine or a placebo. The sample here was peripheral blood, taken in a trial of Ad26.COV2.S vaccine versus placebo. The rearrangement links TRBV7-9 to TRBJ2-3, with D possibly matching TRBD1 (6 bases). CDR3 protein: CASSGRDTFTDTQYF. CDR3 DNA: TGTGCCAGCAGCGGCCGGGACACCTTCACAGATACGCAGTATTTT.